The 14 T cell receptor beta chains presented below share a single source sample, sequenced in a study of T cell responses to AZD1222 COVID-19 vaccine. Using immunoSEQ multiplex PCR, the repertoire was profiled, and TCRdb retains in-frame clones only, with some absent. Of under 150,000 clones in the sample, around nine tenths are singletons; the top ten hold 1.5% to 2%. This material consisted of peripheral blood, taken on day 0 of AZD1222 vaccination. The receptors derive from an adult in good health.

With respect to this clone: This same CDR3 is encoded by further DNA sequences in the sample. V usage is TRBV19 and J usage is TRBJ1-1; D gene unclear. The CDR3 is 15 residues long. Trimming took off 1 base at V and 1 base at J, with 10 bases between the two ends. Germline V gene sequence: CDR1 LNHDA, CDR2 SQIVND (reference sequence). The CDR3: CASSIGVRGNTEAFF. DNA of the CDR3: TGTGCCAGTAGTATAGGAGTACGGGGGAACACTGAAGCTTTCTTT.

This chain connects TRBV3-1 (or the pseudogene TRBV3-2) to TRBJ2-7; D is unresolved. Between the trimmed V and J ends, which lost 2 bases and 5 bases, there was a span of 4 bases. The CDR3 spans 11 residues. Germline CDR1 is LGHDT and CDR2 is YNNKEL (reference sequence). The CDR3 DNA sequence: TGTGCCAGCAGCCAAATGAACGAGCAGTACTTC. Protein product: CASSQMNEQYF.

The chain couples TRBV7-8 to TRBJ1-1; TRBD1 is a possible D gene (5 bases). The CDR3 length is 23 residues. V was shortened by 5 bases and J by 0 bases, with 37 bases between the two germline ends. Germline CDR1 SGHVS, CDR2 FQNEAQ. The CDR3 sequence is CASSPSGQIKAAVPRELNTEAFF. The CDR3 region has the DNA TGTGCCAGCAGCCCTAGTGGACAAATAAAGGCCGCTGTGCCTAGGGAGCTGAACACTGAAGCTTTCTTT.

The chain carries TRBV5-6 and TRBJ2-7; 9 bases map to TRBD1. Unmatched junction bases numbered 6, after V lost 4 bases and J lost 1 base. Looked up from germline, CDR1 is SGHDT and CDR2 is YYEEEE. The CDR3 length is 15 residues. CDR3 sequence: CASSPRDRESYEQYF. The DNA of the CDR3 is TGTGCCAGCAGCCCGCGGGACAGGGAGTCCTACGAGCAGTACTTC.

The chain carries TRBV19 and TRBJ1-2, with no clear D. The CDR3 contains 12 residues. V lost 2 bases and J lost 8, with 9 bases in between. Germline values: CDR1 LNHDA, CDR2 SQIVND (reference sequence). The CDR3 bases are TGTGCCAGTAGTATAAAAGGGCAAGGCTACACCTTC. Translated, it gives CASSIKGQGYTF.

V usage is TRBV9 and J usage is TRBJ2-3, with 9 bases lining up with TRBD1. Germline CDR1 is SGDLS and CDR2 is YYNGEE. With V trimmed by 1 base and J by 6 bases, 6 bases remained unmatched. The CDR3 length is 15 residues. The CDR3 region is CASSVWGQGRDTQYF. The CDR3, as DNA: TGTGCCAGCAGCGTATGGGGACAGGGTCGTGATACGCAGTATTTT.

This clone has a single count. The CDR3 loop is CASSYTAPGENNEQFF. CDR3 in DNA: TGTGCCAGCAGTTATACCGCCCCCGGGGAGAACAATGAGCAGTTCTTC. The chain links TRBV6-5 to TRBJ2-1; maybe TRBD2 (5 bases). The CDR3 extends over 16 amino acids. Trimming left V 3 bases short and J 5 bases short, with 17 bases between. In germline, CDR1 is MNHEY, CDR2 SVGAGI.

The chain employs TRBV19 and TRBJ1-1; 9 bases align to TRBD1. The CDR3 extends over 17 amino acids. Trimming cost V 5 bases and J 5 bases; bases outside gene matches: 15. Germline V gene lookup returns CDR1 LNHDA and CDR2 SQIVND (reference sequence). The CDR3 here is CASSPRARQGGRTEAFF. CDR3 coding DNA: TGTGCCAGTAGTCCCAGAGCCCGACAGGGGGGGCGAACTGAAGCTTTCTTT.

The chain uses TRBV20-1 and TRBJ2-2, with D uncertain. The CDR3 runs 13 residues. Trimming took off 3 bases at V and 2 bases at J, with 7 bases between the two ends. Looked up from germline, CDR1 is DFQATT and CDR2 is SNEGSKA (reference sequence). CDR3 bases: TGCAGTGCTAGTGATCCCAACACCGGGGAGCTGTTTTTT. It codes for CSASDPNTGELFF.

The rearrangement links TRBV4-2 to TRBJ1-2; D call uncertain. This CDR3 is built from 13 residues. The ends were cut back, 4 bases at V and 4 bases at J, with 10 bases in the middle. Germline CDR1 and CDR2: LGHNA and YNFKEQ. The CDR3 reads CASSPTAGYGYTF. The DNA for the CDR3 is TGTGCCAGCAGCCCTACAGCGGGCTATGGCTACACCTTC.

The rearrangement uses TRBV12-3 or TRBV12-4 and TRBJ2-7, with unresolved D. The V end was cut by 3 bases, the J end by 3 bases, with 6 bases between. The CDR3 loop spans 12 amino acids. The CDR3 protein is CASSFVNYEQYF. Here the CDR3 DNA reads TGTGCCAGCAGTTTCGTGAACTACGAGCAGTACTTC.

The gene calls are TRBV6-5 and TRBJ1-5; TRBD1 matches 7 bases. This CDR3 region has 14 residues. V gave up 5 bases and J gave up 5 bases; unmatched junction bases: 6. Per the germline V gene, CDR1 is MNHEY and CDR2 is SVGAGI. The CDR3 reads CASSLTGTDQPQHF. The CDR3 coding sequence is TGTGCCAGCAGTCTAACCGGGACAGATCAGCCCCAGCATTTT.

The gene calls are TRBV28 and TRBJ1-4; D is perhaps TRBD1 (5 bases). This CDR3 spans 15 amino acids. Between the trimmed V and J ends, which lost 4 bases and 8 bases, there was a span of 17 bases. CDR1 and CDR2 (germline): MDHEN, SYDVKM. The CDR3 DNA follows: TGTGCCAGCAGTTCGGGGGGATTGGGTGAGGAAAAACTGTTTTTT. It yields the protein CASSSGGLGEEKLFF. The full variable domain, its missing parts supplied by reference TRBV28 and TRBJ1-4, is DVKVTQSSRYLVKRTGEKVFLECVQDMDHENMFWYRQDPGLGLRLIYFSYDVKMKEKGDIPEGYSVSREKKERFSLILESASTNQTSMYLCASSSGGLGEEKLFFGSGTQLSVL.

This rearrangement joins TRBV29-1 to TRBJ1-1, with a tentative D call TRBD1 (5 bases). This CDR3 contains 14 residues. The germline V gene has CDR1 SQVTM and CDR2 ANQGSEA. With 7 bases removed from V and 0 bases from J, the gap between germline ends came to 15 bases. The CDR3 is CSAGGGFMNTEAFF. The CDR3 DNA follows: TGCAGCGCCGGTGGGGGATTTATGAACACTGAAGCTTTCTTT.